The present T cell receptor (beta chain) was sequenced within a study of blood T cell repertoires in COVID-19. For the study at large: The United States, Italy and Spain were the sources of the acute and convalescent COVID-19 samples. PBMCs, B-cell-depleted T cells, or T cells provided the cDNA or gDNA that made up the material.

The V end was cut by 3 bases, the J end by 9 bases, with 9 bases between. The germline V gene has CDR1 SNHLY and CDR2 FYNNEI. The CDR3 sequence is 11 residues long. Assay used: immunoSEQ multiplex PCR; TCRdb lists only in-frame clones, some missing. The table shows around 200,000 clones, with roughly 85% occurring only once. The V gene is TRBV2, the J gene TRBJ2-7; D remains unclear. This sequence was found in a man aged 35 to 55 who had recovered from COVID-19. The sample was PBMCs or T cells enriched from blood (not recorded which). The CDR3 bases are TGTGCCAGCAGTGACCCCTCCGGGCAGTACTTC. Translated: CASSDPSGQYF. The variable domain in full, completed from reference TRBV2 and TRBJ2-7, reads EPEVTQTPSHQVTQMGQEVILRCVPISNHLYFYWYRQILGQKVEFLVSFYNNEISEKSEIFDDQFSVERPDGSNFTLKIRSTKLEDSAMYFCASSDPSGQYFGPGTRLTVT.